Following are 4 T cell receptor beta chains from one sample sequenced in a study of T cell responses to AZD1222 COVID-19 vaccine. Sequencing used immunoSEQ multiplex PCR; TCRdb keeps in-frame clones, though not all of them. This repertoire shows 150,000 to 200,000 clones, 90% to 95% found once; its top ten account for 5.1%. Sequencing was performed on peripheral blood, taken 28 days after the second AZD1222 dose. All receptors come from an adult who received the AZD1222 COVID-19 vaccine.

The chain recombines TRBV5-6 with TRBJ1-2; possible D gene TRBD1, 6 bases. This CDR3 region has 14 residues. The germline V gene encodes CDR1 SGHDT and CDR2 YYEEEE. The germline V and J ends were trimmed by 4 bases and 4 bases, with 14 bases remaining between them. CDR3 in amino acids: CASSAPAGAYGYTF. As DNA, the CDR3 is TGTGCCAGCAGCGCTCCGGCGGGGGCCTATGGCTACACCTTC.

V gene TRBV29-1 combines with J gene TRBJ2-1, with 9 nucleotides matching TRBD2. V shed 4 bases, J shed 7 bases, and the junction held 2 bases outside the gene matches. The germline gives CDR1 SQVTM, CDR2 ANQGSEA. The CDR3 runs to 12 residues. For the CDR3, the DNA is TGCAGCGTTGTGGGACTAGCAAATGAGCAGTTCTTC. Its translation is CSVVGLANEQFF.

The chain employs TRBV4-1 and TRBJ2-2; 7 bases agree with TRBD1. The CDR3 runs 14 residues. The J segment lost 4 bases and the V segment lost 3 bases, leaving 2 bases of the junction unmatched. CDR1 and CDR2 (germline): MGHRA, YSYEKL. CDR3 residues: CASSQGQITGELFF. In DNA, the CDR3 is TGCGCCAGCAGCCAGGGACAGATCACCGGGGAGCTGTTTTTT.

This clone was seen a handful of times. The genes are TRBV21-1 and TRBJ2-7; the table's D gene call, TRBD2, was not cross checked with the DNA. TRBV21-1 is marked as a pseudogene. The CDR3 totals 18 residues. Here the CDR3 DNA reads TGTGCCAGCATATTGTTCGGGACTACTTGTCTTAGAAGGTACGAGCAGTACTTC. Translation gives CASILFGTTCLRRYEQYF.